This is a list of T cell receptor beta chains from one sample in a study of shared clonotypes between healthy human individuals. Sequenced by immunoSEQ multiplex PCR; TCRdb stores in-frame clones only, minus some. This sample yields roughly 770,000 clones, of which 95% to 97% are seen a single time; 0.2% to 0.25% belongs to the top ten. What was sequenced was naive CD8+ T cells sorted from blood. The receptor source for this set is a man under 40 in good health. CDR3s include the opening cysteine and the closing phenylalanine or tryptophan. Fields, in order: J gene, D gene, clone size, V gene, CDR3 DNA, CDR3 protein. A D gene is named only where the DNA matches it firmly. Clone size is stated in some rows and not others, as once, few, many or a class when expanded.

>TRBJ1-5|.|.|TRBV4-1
TGCGCCAGCAGCCCGCGGGGCATTCCCAATCAGCCCCAGCATTTT
CASSPRGIPNQPQHF
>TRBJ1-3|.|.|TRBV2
TGTGCGAGGGGCGGGGAAACAAACACCATATATTTT
CARGGETNTIYF
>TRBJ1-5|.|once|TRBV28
TGTGCCAGCAGAAGCCCCCATCACCGGGCCCTAAGGGATCAGCCCCAGCATTTT
CASRSPHHRALRDQPQHF
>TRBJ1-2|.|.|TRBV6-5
TGTGCCAGCAGTTCCCGCCCCGACAAACAGCCGGGCTACACCTTC
CASSSRPDKQPGYTF
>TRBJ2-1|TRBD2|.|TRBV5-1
TGCGCCAGCAGCTTGACCCTAGCGGGAGGTCCCAATGAGCAGTTCTTC
CASSLTLAGGPNEQFF
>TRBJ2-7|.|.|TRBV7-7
TGTGCTAGCAGTCCGGGCCGTGGGGGGTACGAGCAGTACTTC
CASSPGRGGYEQYF
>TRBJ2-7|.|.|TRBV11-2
TGTGCCAGCAGCTTAGGGCTTTGGGCCTACGAGCAGTACTTC
CASSLGLWAYEQYF
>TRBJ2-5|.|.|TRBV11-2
TGTGCCAGCAGTGCTAGGTGGGGCCAAGAGACCCAGTACTTC
CASSARWGQETQYF
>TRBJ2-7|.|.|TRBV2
TGTGCCTTCAGGACGGGAAGCTCCTACGAGCAGTACTTC
CAFRTGSSYEQYF
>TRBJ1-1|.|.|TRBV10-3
TGTGCCATCAGTGAGTCAGTGATTATGAACACTGAAGCTTTCTTT
CAISESVIMNTEAFF
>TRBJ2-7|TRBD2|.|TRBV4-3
TGCGCCAGCAGCCCTATAGCGGGAGGGACCTACGAGCAGTACTTC
CASSPIAGGTYEQYF
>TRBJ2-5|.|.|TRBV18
TGTGCCAGCTCACCAGGAACTGCGCTGGAGACCCAGTACTTC
CASSPGTALETQYF
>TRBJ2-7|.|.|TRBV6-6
TGTGCCAGCAGCCCCGGCCCCAACGAGCAGTACTTC
CASSPGPNEQYF
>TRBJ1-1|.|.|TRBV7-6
TGTGCCAGCAGGGCAAGTTGGGGGCATGACACTGAAGCTTTCTTT
CASRASWGHDTEAFF
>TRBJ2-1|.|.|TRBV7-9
TGTGCCAGCAGCCTCCAGGGGCGGGAGCAGTTCTTC
CASSLQGREQFF
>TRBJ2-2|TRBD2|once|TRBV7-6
TGTGCCAGCAGCTTAGACGGAGCGGGGTGGAACACCGGGGAGCTGTTTTTT
CASSLDGAGWNTGELFF
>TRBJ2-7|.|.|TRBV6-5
TGTGCCAGCAGTTACTCTGGGGCAGGGGCCGAGCAGTACTTC
CASSYSGAGAEQYF
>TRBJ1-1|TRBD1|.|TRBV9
TGTGCCAGCAGCGTTACCCGGGACAGGGGATTAACTGAAGCTTTCTTT
CASSVTRDRGLTEAFF
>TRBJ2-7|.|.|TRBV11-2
TGTGCCAGCAGCCCCCTCCTAGCGATCCCCCCCTACGAGCAGTACTTC
CASSPLLAIPPYEQYF
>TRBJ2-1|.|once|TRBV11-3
TGTGCCAGCAGCTTAGCCGGTCCTAGATCGGAGCAGTTCTTC
CASSLAGPRSEQFF
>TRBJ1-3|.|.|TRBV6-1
TGTGCCAGCAGTGAACTAGGAGGCGGCACCCTCTCTGGAAACACCATATATTTT
CASSELGGGTLSGNTIYF
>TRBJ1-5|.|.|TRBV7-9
TGTGCCAGCAGCCGGGAGCACAATCAGCCCCAGCATTTT
CASSREHNQPQHF
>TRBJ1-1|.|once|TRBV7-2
TGTGCCAGCAGCTTTTCTTACAGGTATGAAGCTTTCTTT
CASSFSYRYEAFF
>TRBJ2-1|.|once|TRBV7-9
TGTGCCAGCAGCCTCGGGACCCCGGGTGAGCAGTTCTTC
CASSLGTPGEQFF
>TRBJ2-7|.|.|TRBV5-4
TGTGCCAGCAGCTTGGGAACCTACGAGCAGTACTTC
CASSLGTYEQYF
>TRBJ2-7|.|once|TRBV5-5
TGTGCCAGCAGCTTATCAAGCGGCTCCTACGAGCAGTACTTC
CASSLSSGSYEQYF
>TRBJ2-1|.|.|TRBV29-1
TGCAGCGTTGGGTTTGACAGACCGGGTCTCTCCTACAATGAGCAGTTCTTC
CSVGFDRPGLSYNEQFF